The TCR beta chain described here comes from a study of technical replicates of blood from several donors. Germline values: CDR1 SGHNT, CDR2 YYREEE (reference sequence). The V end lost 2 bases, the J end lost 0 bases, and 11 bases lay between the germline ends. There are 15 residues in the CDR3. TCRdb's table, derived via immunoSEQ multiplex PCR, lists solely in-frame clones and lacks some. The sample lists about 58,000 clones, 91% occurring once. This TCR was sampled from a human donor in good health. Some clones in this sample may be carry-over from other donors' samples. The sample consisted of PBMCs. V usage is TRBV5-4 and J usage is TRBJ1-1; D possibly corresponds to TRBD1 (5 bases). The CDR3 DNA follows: TGTGCCAGCAGCTTTGGGGGGATGGTGAACACTGAAGCTTTCTTT. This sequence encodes CASSFGGMVNTEAFF.